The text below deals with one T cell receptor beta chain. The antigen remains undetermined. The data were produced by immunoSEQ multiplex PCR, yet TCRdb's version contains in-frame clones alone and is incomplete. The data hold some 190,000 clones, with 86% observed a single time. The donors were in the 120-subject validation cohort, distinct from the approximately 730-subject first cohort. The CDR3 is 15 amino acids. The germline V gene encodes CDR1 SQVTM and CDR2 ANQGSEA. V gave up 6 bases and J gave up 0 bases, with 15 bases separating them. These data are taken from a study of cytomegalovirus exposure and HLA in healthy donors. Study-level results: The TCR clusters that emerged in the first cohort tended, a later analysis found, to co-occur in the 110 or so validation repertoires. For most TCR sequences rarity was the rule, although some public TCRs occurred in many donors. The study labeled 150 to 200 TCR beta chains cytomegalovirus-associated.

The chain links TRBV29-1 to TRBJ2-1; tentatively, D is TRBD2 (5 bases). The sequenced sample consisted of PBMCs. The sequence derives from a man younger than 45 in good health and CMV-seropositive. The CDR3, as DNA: TGCAGCGTCATAACGGGGAACCCCTCCTACAATGAGCAGTTCTTC. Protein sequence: CSVITGNPSYNEQFF.